Presented here are 20 T cell receptor beta chains from one specimen sequenced in a study of control samples from healthy donors and cancer patients. Data came from immunoSEQ multiplex PCR; TCRdb stores just in-frame clones and leaves some out. The sample comprises about 110,000 clones, 82% of which are singletons, and under 8.5% rests with the top ten. Sequenced sample: blood. Receptors were obtained from a man younger than 35 in good health.

V usage is TRBV6-6 and J usage is TRBJ1-5; D perhaps matches TRBD1 (5 bases). V lost 6 bases to trimming and J lost 7 bases, with 19 bases between them. Germline CDR1 MNHNY, CDR2 SVGAGI (reference sequence). The CDR3 is 15 amino acids. CDR3 DNA: TGTGCCAGCAGACCCCAGGGTTCTACTTCCCAGCCCCAGCATTTT. Protein sequence: CASRPQGSTSQPQHF.

This clone was counted a few times. The sample contains more than one DNA sequence encoding this CDR3. The rearrangement links TRBV6-5 to TRBJ1-2; TRBD1 might be the D (6 bases). Germline assignment: CDR1 MNHEY and CDR2 SVGAGI. Trimming removed 2 bases from V and 8 bases from J, with 15 bases in between. CDR3 length: 14 amino acids. The CDR3 is CASSYGQGQGGYTF. In DNA, the CDR3 is TGTGCCAGCAGTTACGGCCAGGGGCAAGGCGGCTACACCTTC.

This clone was observed a handful of times. This chain joins TRBV3-1 (or the pseudogene TRBV3-2) and TRBJ1-2, with 7 bases aligning to TRBD1. With 4 bases clipped from V and 8 bases from J, the junction kept 13 bases outside the gene matches. Germline V CDR1 and CDR2: LGHDT, YNNKEL (reference sequence). The CDR3 has 15 residues. CDR3: CASSLKTGRRSGYTF. CDR3 in DNA: TGTGCCAGCAGCCTAAAGACAGGGAGGAGAAGCGGCTACACCTTC.

This chain joins TRBV9 and TRBJ2-1; TRBD2 aligns across 14 bases. The V and J ends lost 3 bases and 1 base, in that order; junction bases with no gene match: 12. This CDR3 is 20 amino acids long. The germline V gene encodes CDR1 SGDLS and CDR2 YYNGEE. Written as DNA, the CDR3 is TGTGCCAGCAGCGATATGGTCGGGACTAGCGGGGGTCGGTCCTACAATGAGCAGTTCTTC. Translation: CASSDMVGTSGGRSYNEQFF.

The chain links TRBV24-1 to TRBJ2-5; 9 positions agree with TRBD1. The germline CDR1 and CDR2 sequences are KGHDR and SFDVKD. Trimming took 3 bases from V and 5 from J; bases not matched to a gene: 9. CDR3 length: 16 amino acids. CDR3 residues: CATSDRTGVLGETQYF. The CDR3, as DNA: TGTGCCACCAGTGATAGGACAGGGGTTCTGGGTGAGACCCAGTACTTC.

The CDR3 sequence: CASSRDGTAQYNEQFF. CDR3 DNA: TGCGCCAGCAGCCGAGATGGGACTGCGCAATACAATGAGCAGTTCTTC. The chain carries TRBV4-1 and TRBJ2-1; D possibly corresponds to TRBD2 (6 bases). Deletions cut 4 bases from V and 4 bases from J, with 17 bases between. Germline V gene lookup returns CDR1 MGHRA and CDR2 YSYEKL. This CDR3 is built from 16 residues.

This sequence joins TRBV28 and TRBJ2-5; 9 bases map to TRBD2. The CDR3 contains 14 residues. Germline V CDR1 and CDR2: MDHEN, SYDVKM. Trimming cost V 6 bases and J 2 bases; bases outside gene matches: 4. The CDR3 coding sequence is TGTGCCAGCAGCCGACTAGCGGATCAAGAGACCCAGTACTTC. It translates to CASSRLADQETQYF.

V is TRBV9 and J is TRBJ2-1; D assignment may be TRBD1 or TRBD2 (5 bases each). Deletions cut 5 bases from V and 0 bases from J, with 12 bases between. Germline loops: CDR1 SGDLS, CDR2 YYNGEE. This CDR3 is 15 amino acids long. DNA of the CDR3: TGTGCCAGCAGGGGACCTCAGAGCTCCTACAATGAGCAGTTCTTC. As protein: CASRGPQSSYNEQFF.

The gene calls are TRBV19 and TRBJ2-3; D is perhaps TRBD1 (5 bases). CDR1 is LNHDA, CDR2 SQIVND, per germline (reference sequence). There are 14 residues in the CDR3. Deletions cut 5 bases from V and 5 bases from J, with 14 bases between. CDR3 bases: TGTGCCAGTAGTCCAGGGCCCAACGGAGATACGCAGTATTTT. It codes for CASSPGPNGDTQYF. The full variable domain, rest sourced from reference TRBV19 and TRBJ2-3, is DGGITQSPKYLFRKEGQNVTLSCEQNLNHDAMYWYRQDPGQGLRLIYYSQIVNDFQKGDIAEGYSVSREKKESFPLTVTSAQKNPTAFYLCASSPGPNGDTQYFGPGTRLTVL.

The J gene is TRBJ2-3, the V gene TRBV24-1, with D possibly TRBD1 on 5 matching bases. The CDR3 has 15 residues. V was shortened by 3 bases and J by 0 bases, with 9 bases between the two germline ends. Germline V gene sequence: CDR1 KGHDR, CDR2 SFDVKD. The CDR3 DNA reads as TGTGCCACCAGTGATACGACAGCCAGCACAGATACGCAGTATTTT. It encodes CATSDTTASTDTQYF.

The V and J genes are TRBV5-6 and TRBJ1-5; TRBD1 aligns across 8 bases. V shed 4 bases and J 5 bases; nucleotides not matched to a gene: 8. This CDR3 contains 15 residues. Germline CDR1 reads SGHDT; CDR2 reads YYEEEE. The DNA of the CDR3 is TGTGCCAGCAGCCGGGGGCCGACAGGGGATCAGCCCCAGCATTTT. Protein sequence: CASSRGPTGDQPQHF.

This chain uses TRBV4-3 with TRBJ2-1, with D uncertain. Germline CDR1 LGHNA, CDR2 YSLEER. V lost 4 bases and J lost 0, with 10 bases in between. The length of the CDR3 is 15 residues. This CDR3 reads CASSPDLSSYNEQFF. The CDR3 bases are TGCGCCAGCAGCCCCGACTTGAGCTCCTACAATGAGCAGTTCTTC.

The chain is built from TRBV7-2 and TRBJ2-5; D unresolved. Trimming cost V 1 base and J 0 bases, with 15 bases left between them. Per the germline V gene, CDR1 is SGHTA and CDR2 is FQGNSA. The CDR3 runs 17 residues. CDR3 loop: CASSLVRRVLNQETQYF. The CDR3, as DNA: TGTGCCAGCAGCTTAGTACGTCGGGTGCTTAACCAAGAGACCCAGTACTTC.

J is TRBJ2-1 and V is TRBV5-4; no clear D. This CDR3 spans 14 amino acids. Deletions cut 2 bases from V and 4 bases from J, with 10 bases between. Germline assignment: CDR1 SGHNT and CDR2 YYREEE (reference sequence). For the CDR3, the DNA is TGTGCCAGCAGCTTAACGGCAAAATACAATGAGCAGTTCTTC. It yields the protein CASSLTAKYNEQFF.

This chain links TRBV30 with TRBJ1-5; a possible D gene is TRBD1 (5 bases). Deletions cut 2 bases from V and 0 bases from J, with 11 bases between. Germline CDR1 GTSNPN, CDR2 SVGIG (reference sequence). This CDR3 is 15 amino acids long. The CDR3, as DNA: TGTGCCTGGAGTCGGGGCCTACATAGCAATCAGCCCCAGCATTTT. Its protein is CAWSRGLHSNQPQHF.

The V and J genes are TRBV7-2 and TRBJ1-1; D is ambiguous. Trimming left V 1 base short and J 6 bases short, with 12 bases between. Germline loops: CDR1 SGHTA, CDR2 FQGNSA. CDR3 length: 14 residues. This CDR3 is CASSLVRASAEAFF. CDR3 DNA: TGTGCCAGCAGCTTAGTTCGGGCCAGCGCTGAAGCTTTCTTT.

Written as DNA, the CDR3 is TGTGCCAGCAGCTTAGCGCCCGCAGGGGCCACGAACACCGGGGAGCTGTTTTTT. Amino acid sequence: CASSLAPAGATNTGELFF. The V gene is TRBV13, the J gene TRBJ2-2; tentative D call: TRBD1 (6 bases). V was shortened by 1 base and J by 0 bases, with 15 bases between the two germline ends. This CDR3 spans 18 amino acids. The germline gives CDR1 PRHDT, CDR2 FYEKMQ (reference sequence).

This sequence joins TRBV4-3 and TRBJ2-3, with 9 bases matching TRBD1. CDR1 and CDR2 (germline): LGHNA, YSLEER. The V and J ends lost 4 bases and 6 bases, in that order; junction bases with no gene match: 14. CDR3 length: 17 amino acids. CDR3 sequence: CASSPLRPGQGVDTQYF. CDR3 nucleotide sequence: TGCGCCAGCAGCCCCCTCCGCCCGGGACAGGGAGTGGATACGCAGTATTTT.

Here the CDR3 reads CASSLALRGARYEQYF. CDR3 coding DNA: TGTGCCAGCAGCTTGGCTTTACGGGGGGCGCGCTACGAGCAGTACTTC. The genes are TRBV5-6 and TRBJ2-7, with a tentative D call TRBD2 (7 bases). The V end was cut by 0 bases, the J end by 3 bases, with 16 bases between. The V gene's germline CDR1 is SGHDT and CDR2 YYEEEE. CDR3 length: 16 amino acids.

The V gene is TRBV7-9, the J gene TRBJ2-2; maybe TRBD1 (6 bases). V was trimmed by 2 bases and J by 5 bases, leaving 9 bases between them. In germline, CDR1 is SEHNR, CDR2 FQNEAQ (reference sequence). The CDR3 runs 14 residues. The CDR3 DNA follows: TGTGCCAGCAGCTTATACAGGGAGACCGGGGAGCTGTTTTTT. Protein sequence: CASSLYRETGELFF.